The 24 T cell receptor beta chains listed next were all sequenced from one sample in a study of shared clonotypes between healthy human individuals. Clones were sequenced by immunoSEQ multiplex PCR, and TCRdb holds only the in-frame ones, with some missing. The sample lists around 2.1 million clones; more than 85% were seen once. Only CD45RO-negative cells positively selected for CCR7 counted as naive CD8 cells, so terminally differentiated effector memory CD45RA+ cells were excluded. The sequencing input was naive CD8+ T cells from PBMCs. Source of these receptors: a young man in good health. Some clones in this sample may be carry-over from other donors' samples.

This clone was detected once. V is TRBV4-2 and J is TRBJ2-7; 9 bases line up with TRBD2. V was pared by 5 bases and J by 4 bases, with 21 bases of the junction left unmatched. Germline V CDR1 and CDR2: LGHNA, YNFKEQ. The CDR3 spans 19 residues. The CDR3 coding sequence is TGTGCCAGCAGCAGGGGCGGTCCCCAGGTGGCGGGAGGGCCGTACGAGCAGTACTTC. Amino acids: CASSRGGPQVAGGPYEQYF.

In this sample, this clone turned up once. The chain uses TRBV29-1 and TRBJ2-7; 11 bases are a match to TRBD2. The CDR3 is made up of 15 amino acids. V shed 4 bases and J 1 base; nucleotides not matched to a gene: 6. Germline V gene lookup returns CDR1 SQVTM and CDR2 ANQGSEA. This CDR3 reads CSVGLAGPLSYEQYF. The CDR3, as DNA: TGCAGCGTTGGACTAGCGGGACCATTATCCTACGAGCAGTACTTC.

The rearrangement uses TRBV4-3 and TRBJ1-1; a weak D match, TRBD1 (6 bases). The CDR3 sequence is 16 residues long. With 1 base removed from V and 5 bases from J, the gap between germline ends came to 17 bases. Germline V gene sequence: CDR1 LGHNA, CDR2 YSLEER. The CDR3 DNA reads TGCGCCAGCAGCCAAGGCCCCCGGGGGGCCAATACTGAAGCTTTCTTT. This translates into CASSQGPRGANTEAFF.

The chain couples TRBV5-1 to TRBJ2-1, with D uncertain. V was pared by 3 bases and J by 8 bases, with 9 bases between. The CDR3 contains 12 residues. Germline CDR1 reads SGHRS; CDR2 reads YFSETQ. CDR3 sequence (DNA): TGCGCCAGCAGCTGGTCAGCTGATGAGCAGTTCTTC. This gives the protein CASSWSADEQFF.

This rearrangement joins TRBV25-1 to TRBJ1-3; no reliable D call. From germline, CDR1 is MGHDK and CDR2 SYGVNS. Deletions cut 3 bases from V and 4 bases from J, with 19 bases between. This CDR3 has 17 residues. The CDR3 sequence: CASSEFGPLGLGNTIYF. CDR3 DNA: TGTGCCAGCAGTGAGTTTGGCCCTCTGGGCTTAGGAAACACCATATATTTT.

Points on this clone: The sample contains more than one DNA sequence encoding this CDR3. This sequence joins TRBV27 and TRBJ2-7; D is ambiguous. V was cut by 2 bases and J by 2 bases, with 4 bases left in between. CDR3 length: 12 amino acids. The germline V gene encodes CDR1 MNHEY and CDR2 SMNVEV (reference sequence). CDR3 nucleotide sequence: TGTGCCAGCAGTTTACCCGCCTACGAGCAGTACTTC. It encodes CASSLPAYEQYF.

The rearrangement joins TRBV9 to TRBJ1-5; no clear D. The CDR3 length is 14 residues. V was pared by 0 bases and J by 4 bases, with 8 bases between. Germline CDR1 SGDLS, CDR2 YYNGEE. CDR3 DNA sequence: TGTGCCAGCAGCGTAGGACTACTAAATCAGCCCCAGCATTTT. This sequence encodes CASSVGLLNQPQHF.

The chain uses TRBV19 and TRBJ2-3; D gene uncertain. Between the trimmed V and J ends, which lost 4 bases and 6 bases, there was a span of 11 bases. The CDR3 loop spans 13 amino acids. Per the germline V gene, CDR1 is LNHDA and CDR2 is SQIVND (reference sequence). Written as DNA, the CDR3 is TGTGCCAGTAGTAGAGACCCTCGGGATACGCAGTATTTT. Amino acids: CASSRDPRDTQYF.

V is TRBV4-1 and J is TRBJ2-7; tentative D call: TRBD1 (6 bases). Germline CDR1 is MGHRA and CDR2 is YSYEKL. This CDR3 is built from 15 residues. V shed 4 bases and J shed 2 bases, with 15 bases lying between them. CDR3 protein: CASSLAVQGTYEQYF. In nucleotides, the CDR3 is TGCGCCAGCAGCCTGGCAGTACAGGGAACCTACGAGCAGTACTTC.

The chain couples TRBV28 to TRBJ2-7; 7 bases map to TRBD1. Germline CDR1 is MDHEN and CDR2 is SYDVKM. V lost 6 bases and J lost 1; bases outside the gene matches: 6. The CDR3 has 14 amino acids. CDR3 nucleotides: TGTGCCAGCAGACGAACGGGACAGTCCTACGAGCAGTACTTC. This translates into CASRRTGQSYEQYF.

The chain recombines TRBV15 with TRBJ2-7; 8 bases agree with TRBD2. The V gene end was trimmed by 0 bases and the J gene end by 2 bases; junction bases not matched to a gene: 6. The CDR3 runs 16 residues. Per the germline V gene, CDR1 is LNHNV and CDR2 is YYDKDF (reference sequence). As DNA, the CDR3 is TGTGCCACCAGCAGAGATCGGAGCGGGAGAGCCTACGAGCAGTACTTC. This gives the protein CATSRDRSGRAYEQYF.

The rearrangement uses TRBV18 and TRBJ2-7; 10 nucleotides line up with TRBD2. Germline lookup yields CDR1 KGHSH and CDR2 LQKENI. After removal of 2 bases from V and 4 bases from J, the junction contained 2 bases not matched to a gene. This CDR3 is built from 14 residues. CDR3 in amino acids: CASSPTAGGYEQYF. The CDR3, as DNA: TGTGCCAGCTCACCAACAGCGGGAGGGTACGAGCAGTACTTC.

The chain links TRBV25-1 to TRBJ2-1, with 10 bases matching TRBD2. Germline V CDR1 and CDR2: MGHDK, SYGVNS. CDR3 length: 14 residues. J was trimmed by 9 bases and V by 4 bases; bases with no gene match: 6. CDR3 amino acids: CASSVSSGSFEQFF. CDR3 nucleotide sequence: TGTGCCAGCAGTGTGTCTAGCGGGAGTTTTGAGCAGTTCTTC.

The chain employs TRBV19 and TRBJ2-7, with 9 nucleotides matching TRBD1. Germline trimming cut 7 bases from V and 6 bases from J; bases unmatched to any gene: 7. Germline V gives CDR1 LNHDA, CDR2 SQIVND (reference sequence). This CDR3 has 13 residues. Written as DNA, the CDR3 is TGTGCCAGTATTGGGACAGGGATCGGCGAGCAGTACTTC. This codes for CASIGTGIGEQYF.

V usage is TRBV27 and J usage is TRBJ2-4; 9 positions match TRBD1. CDR1 MNHEY and CDR2 SMNVEV come from the germline V gene (reference sequence). J was trimmed by 0 bases and V by 5 bases; bases with no gene match: 17. The CDR3 runs 20 residues. The CDR3 loop is CASSALPGQGSVLAKNIQYF. In DNA, the CDR3 is TGTGCCAGCAGTGCCTTACCGGGACAGGGCTCGGTCCTAGCCAAAAACATTCAGTACTTC.

The chain combines TRBV28 with TRBJ2-7, with TRBD2 matching 10 bases. Germline V gene lookup returns CDR1 MDHEN and CDR2 SYDVKM. The CDR3 covers 15 residues. V shed 5 bases and J 2 bases; nucleotides not matched to a gene: 6. CDR3 protein: CASSKALAGAYEQYF. Here the CDR3 DNA reads TGTGCCAGCAGTAAGGCTCTAGCGGGGGCCTACGAGCAGTACTTC.

This clone was detected only once. The chain carries TRBV6-6 and TRBJ1-5, with 8 bases aligning to TRBD1. The CDR3 covers 15 residues. The V and J ends lost 7 bases and 2 bases, in that order; junction bases with no gene match: 7. CDR1 and CDR2 from the germline V gene are MNHNY and SVGAGI (reference sequence). CDR3 DNA sequence: TGTGCCAGCACCCCAGGGGGCAGGGGCAATCAGCCCCAGCATTTT. Protein: CASTPGGRGNQPQHF.

With respect to this clone: Other DNA sequences within the sample encode an identical CDR3. This chain joins TRBV10-3 and TRBJ2-7, with D possibly matching TRBD2 (6 bases). The V end lost 6 bases, the J end lost 3 bases, and 9 bases lay between the germline ends. Germline-derived CDR1 and CDR2 are ENHRY and SYGVKD. This CDR3 region has 12 residues. Here the CDR3 reads CAISDSGYEQYF. The CDR3 coding sequence is TGTGCCATCAGCGATAGCGGCTACGAGCAGTACTTC.

This chain joins TRBV14 and TRBJ2-1; the D gene is possibly TRBD1 (6 bases). The germline V gene encodes CDR1 SGHDN and CDR2 FVKESK. V was trimmed by 0 bases and J by 3 bases, leaving 12 bases between them. The CDR3 contains 16 residues. This chain's CDR3 is CASSQDRDTYYNEQFF. As DNA, the CDR3 is TGTGCCAGCAGCCAAGATAGGGACACCTACTACAATGAGCAGTTCTTC.

The chain combines TRBV29-1 with TRBJ2-1; D not resolved. The length of the CDR3 is 12 residues. Germline loops: CDR1 SQVTM, CDR2 ANQGSEA. Trimming cost V 0 bases and J 7 bases, with 7 bases left between them. The CDR3 DNA reads as TGCAGCGTTGAAGACAGCCGGAATGAGCAGTTCTTC. This translates into CSVEDSRNEQFF.

This chain uses TRBV19 with TRBJ1-5; 9 bases agree with TRBD1. The V and J ends lost 7 bases and 2 bases, in that order; junction bases with no gene match: 6. CDR1 and CDR2 from the germline V gene are LNHDA and SQIVND (reference sequence). This CDR3 is built from 15 residues. In DNA, the CDR3 is TGTGCCAGTACCTGGGACAGGGAAGGCAATCAGCCCCAGCATTTT. This codes for CASTWDREGNQPQHF.

The chain uses TRBV2 and TRBJ1-5, with D unresolved. V was shortened by 6 bases and J by 3 bases, with 12 bases between the two germline ends. The CDR3 spans 14 residues. Germline assignment: CDR1 SNHLY and CDR2 FYNNEI. The CDR3 spells CASSPETLNQPQHF. The CDR3 DNA reads as TGTGCCAGCAGCCCTGAGACACTCAATCAGCCCCAGCATTTT.

The J gene is TRBJ1-2, the V gene TRBV27; 11 nucleotides match TRBD1. Germline-derived CDR1 and CDR2 are MNHEY and SMNVEV (reference sequence). V lost 6 bases, J lost 3 bases, and 3 bases stayed unmatched. The CDR3 is made up of 14 amino acids. In DNA form, the CDR3 reads TGTGCCAGCAGCCGGGACAGGGGGTACTATGGCTACACCTTC. Amino acid sequence: CASSRDRGYYGYTF.

The chain uses TRBV6-6 and TRBJ1-5; no clear D. The germline V gene has CDR1 MNHNY and CDR2 SVGAGI (reference sequence). With 0 bases removed from V and 2 bases from J, the gap between germline ends came to 11 bases. There are 16 residues in the CDR3. CDR3 DNA: TGTGCCAGCAGTTACTCGCCGGGTGTCGGCAATCAGCCCCAGCATTTT. Amino acids: CASSYSPGVGNQPQHF.